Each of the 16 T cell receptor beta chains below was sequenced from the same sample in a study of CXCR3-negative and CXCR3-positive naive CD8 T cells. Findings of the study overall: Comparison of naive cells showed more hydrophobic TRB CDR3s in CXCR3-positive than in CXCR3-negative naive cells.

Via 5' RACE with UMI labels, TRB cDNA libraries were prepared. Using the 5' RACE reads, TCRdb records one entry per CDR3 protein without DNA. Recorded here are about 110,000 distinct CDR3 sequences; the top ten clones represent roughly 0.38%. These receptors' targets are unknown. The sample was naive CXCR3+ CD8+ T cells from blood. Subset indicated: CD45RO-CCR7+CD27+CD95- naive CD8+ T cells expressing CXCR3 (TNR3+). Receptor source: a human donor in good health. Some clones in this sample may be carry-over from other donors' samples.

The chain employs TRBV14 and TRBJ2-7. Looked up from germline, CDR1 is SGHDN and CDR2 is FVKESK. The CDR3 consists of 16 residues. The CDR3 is CASSQDHPAGSYEQYF.

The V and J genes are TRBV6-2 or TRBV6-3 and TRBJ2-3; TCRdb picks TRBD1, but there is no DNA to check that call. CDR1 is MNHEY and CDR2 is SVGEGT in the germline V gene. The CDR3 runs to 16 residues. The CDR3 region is CASSYWGQASTDTQYF.

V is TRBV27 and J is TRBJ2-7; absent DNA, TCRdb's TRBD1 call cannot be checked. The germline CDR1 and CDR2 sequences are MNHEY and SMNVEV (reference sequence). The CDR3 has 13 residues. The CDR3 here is CASSWGPDYEQYF.

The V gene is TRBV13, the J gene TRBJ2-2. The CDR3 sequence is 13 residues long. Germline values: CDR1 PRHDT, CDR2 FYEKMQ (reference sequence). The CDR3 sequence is CASSLFETGELFF.

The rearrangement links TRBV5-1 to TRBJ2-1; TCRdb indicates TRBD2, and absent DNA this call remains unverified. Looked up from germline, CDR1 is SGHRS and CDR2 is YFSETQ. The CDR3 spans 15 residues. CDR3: CASSPGTSAYNEQFF.

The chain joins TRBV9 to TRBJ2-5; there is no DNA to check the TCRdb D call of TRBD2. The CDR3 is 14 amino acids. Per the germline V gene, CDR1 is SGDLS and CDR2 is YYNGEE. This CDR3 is CASSDTGLVETQYF.

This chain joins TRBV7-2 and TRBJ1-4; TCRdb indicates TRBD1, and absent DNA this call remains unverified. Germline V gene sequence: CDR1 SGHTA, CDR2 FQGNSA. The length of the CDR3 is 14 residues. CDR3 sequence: CASSLQGVGEKLFF. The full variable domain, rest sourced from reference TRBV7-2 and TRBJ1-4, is GAGVSQSPSNKVTEKGKDVELRCDPISGHTALYWYRQSLGQGLEFLIYFQGNSAPDKSGLPSDRFSAERTGGSVSTLTIQRTQQEDSAVYLCASSLQGVGEKLFFGSGTQLSVL.

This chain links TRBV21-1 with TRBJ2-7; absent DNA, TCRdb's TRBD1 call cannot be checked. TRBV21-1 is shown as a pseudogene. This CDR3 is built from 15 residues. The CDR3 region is CASGPRTPYSYEQYF.

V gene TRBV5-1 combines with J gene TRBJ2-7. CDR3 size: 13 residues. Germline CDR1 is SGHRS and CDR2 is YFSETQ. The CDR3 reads CASSLSPSYEQYF.

The chain's CDR3 is CASSKDPGTSGSETQYF. The chain combines TRBV3-1 with TRBJ2-5; lacking DNA, the TRBD2 call made by TCRdb goes unchecked. Germline V gene sequence: CDR1 LGHDT, CDR2 YNNKEL (reference sequence). The CDR3 sequence is 17 residues long.

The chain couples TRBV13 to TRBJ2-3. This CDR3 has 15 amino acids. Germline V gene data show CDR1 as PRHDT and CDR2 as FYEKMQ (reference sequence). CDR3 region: CASSIKAIRTDTQYF.

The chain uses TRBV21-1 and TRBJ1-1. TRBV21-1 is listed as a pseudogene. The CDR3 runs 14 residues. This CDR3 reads CASSKSRTNTEAFF.

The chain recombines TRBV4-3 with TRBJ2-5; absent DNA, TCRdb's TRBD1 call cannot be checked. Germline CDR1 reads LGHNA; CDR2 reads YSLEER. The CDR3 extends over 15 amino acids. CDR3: CASSQARTAQETQYF.

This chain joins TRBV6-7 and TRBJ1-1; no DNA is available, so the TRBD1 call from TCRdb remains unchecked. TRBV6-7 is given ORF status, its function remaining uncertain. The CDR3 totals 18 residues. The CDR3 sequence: CASSYSRWGQLMNTEAFF.

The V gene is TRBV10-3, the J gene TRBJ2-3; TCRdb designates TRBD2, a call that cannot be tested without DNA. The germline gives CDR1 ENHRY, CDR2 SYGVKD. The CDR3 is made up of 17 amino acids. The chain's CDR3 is CAISEPSAAGGPDTQYF.

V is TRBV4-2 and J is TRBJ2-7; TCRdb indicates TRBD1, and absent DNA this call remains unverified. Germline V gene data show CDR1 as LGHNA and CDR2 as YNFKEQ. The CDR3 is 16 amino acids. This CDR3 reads CASSQEGQGTSYEQYF.